Following are 24 T cell receptor beta chains from one sample sequenced in a study of identifying expanded T cells in peripheral blood. Assay: immunoSEQ multiplex PCR; the TCRdb copy retains only in-frame clones and omits some. This sample has about 94,000 clones, with 70% to 90% found just once. Sequences were obtained from blood. These receptor sequences come from a person aged 18 to 70 in good health.

A remark on this clone: The same CDR3 also results from other DNA sequences found in this sample. The genes are TRBV5-1 and TRBJ2-3, with D possibly TRBD1 on 5 matching bases. Germline assignment: CDR1 SGHRS and CDR2 YFSETQ. This CDR3 region has 15 residues. Trimming took off 0 bases at V and 2 bases at J, with 10 bases between the two ends. DNA of the CDR3: TGCGCCAGCAGCTTGGCAGGGTACTCCACAGATACGCAGTATTTT. This translates into CASSLAGYSTDTQYF.

CDR3 nucleotide sequence: TGCAGCGTTGCCGGACTAGCGGGGGGTCTTAGGATCGGGGAGCTGTTTTTT. Amino acid sequence: CSVAGLAGGLRIGELFF. J is TRBJ2-2 and V is TRBV29-1, with TRBD2 identical over 14 bases. Germline trimming cut 4 bases from V and 7 bases from J; bases unmatched to any gene: 11. There are 17 residues in the CDR3. CDR1 is SQVTM and CDR2 is ANQGSEA in the germline V gene.

The chain combines TRBV7-2 with TRBJ2-1; TRBD2 matches at 11 bases. J lost 7 bases, V lost 5 bases, and 10 bases had no gene match. Germline CDR1 is SGHTA and CDR2 is FQGNSA. CDR3 length: 16 residues. The CDR3 sequence is CASSGRLAGLTNEQFF. In DNA form, the CDR3 reads TGTGCCAGCAGCGGACGACTAGCGGGACTTACGAATGAGCAGTTCTTC.

The chain recombines TRBV6-5 with TRBJ1-4; D not certain. Trimming left V 2 bases short and J 1 base short, with 11 bases between. The CDR3 covers 16 residues. The germline gives CDR1 MNHEY, CDR2 SVGAGI. The CDR3 DNA sequence: TGTGCCAGCAGTTACGGTTCGGGGAGAACTAATGAAAAACTGTTTTTT. It is translated as CASSYGSGRTNEKLFF.

The chain links TRBV9 to TRBJ2-2; D may correspond to TRBD1 or TRBD2 (6 bases each). This CDR3 spans 16 amino acids. V lost 2 bases to trimming and J lost 0 bases, with 11 bases between them. CDR1 and CDR2 (germline): SGDLS, YYNGEE. This CDR3 is CASSVAGHTNTGELFF. The CDR3 DNA reads as TGTGCCAGCAGCGTCGCGGGACATACGAACACCGGGGAGCTGTTTTTT.

The chain links TRBV6-5 to TRBJ1-2; 9 nucleotides align to TRBD1. The CDR3 covers 14 residues. CDR1 MNHEY and CDR2 SVGAGI come from the germline V gene. J was trimmed by 3 bases and V by 7 bases; bases with no gene match: 6. CDR3 loop: CASTRDRDDYGYTF. The CDR3, as DNA: TGTGCCAGCACCCGGGACAGGGATGACTATGGCTACACCTTC.

This clone was found a few times. The V call is TRBV30, the J call TRBJ1-1; D is possibly TRBD1 (5 bases). CDR3 size: 13 residues. V lost 1 base and J 5 bases, leaving 11 bases between the germline ends. Germline V gene sequence: CDR1 GTSNPN, CDR2 SVGIG (reference sequence). CDR3 coding DNA: TGTGCCTGGAGTGGAGGGGCGGGTACTGAAGCTTTCTTT. It encodes CAWSGGAGTEAFF.

The chain recombines TRBV5-1 with TRBJ2-1, with TRBD2 matching over 9 bases. The CDR3 runs 17 residues. Germline V gene sequence: CDR1 SGHRS, CDR2 YFSETQ. V was clipped by 4 bases and J by 3 bases; unmatched bases: 11. CDR3 sequence reads: CASSPGLASLNYNEQFF. The CDR3 DNA sequence: TGCGCCAGCAGCCCGGGACTAGCCTCCTTGAACTACAATGAGCAGTTCTTC. Complete variable domain (other parts from reference TRBV5-1 and TRBJ2-1): KAGVTQTPRYLIKTRGQQVTLSCSPISGHRSVSWYQQTPGQGLQFLFEYFSETQRNKGNFPGRFSGRQFSNSRSEMNVSTLELGDSALYLCASSPGLASLNYNEQFFGPGTRLTVL.

This chain uses TRBV7-9 with TRBJ2-3; D possibly corresponds to TRBD2 (5 bases). Trimming cost V 5 bases and J 6 bases, with 21 bases left between them. This CDR3 is 16 amino acids long. The V gene's germline CDR1 is SEHNR and CDR2 FQNEAQ (reference sequence). The CDR3 DNA is TGTGCCAGCAGCCAGAGCTTGGGTCAGACGGGGGATACGCAGTATTTT. Translation: CASSQSLGQTGDTQYF.

This chain uses TRBV6-5 with TRBJ1-2; a possible D gene is TRBD1 (5 bases). V lost 2 bases and J 4 bases, leaving 14 bases between the germline ends. This CDR3 comprises 15 residues. CDR1 and CDR2 (germline): MNHEY, SVGAGI. This chain's CDR3 is CASSYRGGGGYGYTF. The CDR3 DNA reads TGTGCCAGCAGTTACAGGGGCGGAGGCGGCTATGGCTACACCTTC.

V usage is TRBV5-1 and J usage is TRBJ2-3, with a weak D call TRBD2 (6 bases). V was shortened by 0 bases and J by 2 bases, with 16 bases between the two germline ends. The CDR3 loop spans 17 amino acids. Germline values: CDR1 SGHRS, CDR2 YFSETQ. The chain's CDR3 is CASSLAGTGPPTDTQYF. CDR3 DNA sequence: TGCGCCAGCAGCTTGGCCGGGACTGGGCCCCCCACAGATACGCAGTATTTT. Full variable domain (rest looked up from reference TRBV5-1 and TRBJ2-3): KAGVTQTPRYLIKTRGQQVTLSCSPISGHRSVSWYQQTPGQGLQFLFEYFSETQRNKGNFPGRFSGRQFSNSRSEMNVSTLELGDSALYLCASSLAGTGPPTDTQYFGPGTRLTVL.

The V call is TRBV5-1, the J call TRBJ1-4; TRBD1 matches 8 bases. CDR3 length: 17 amino acids. Germline trimming cut 4 bases from V and 0 bases from J; bases unmatched to any gene: 8. Germline V CDR1 and CDR2: SGHRS, YFSETQ. CDR3 sequence reads: CASSPWDRRATNEKLFF. CDR3 DNA sequence: TGCGCCAGCAGCCCCTGGGACAGGCGTGCAACTAATGAAAAACTGTTTTTT. The full variable domain, completed using reference TRBV5-1 and TRBJ1-4, is KAGVTQTPRYLIKTRGQQVTLSCSPISGHRSVSWYQQTPGQGLQFLFEYFSETQRNKGNFPGRFSGRQFSNSRSEMNVSTLELGDSALYLCASSPWDRRATNEKLFFGSGTQLSVL.

The rearrangement joins TRBV18 to TRBJ2-7; unclear D gene. The germline V gene has CDR1 KGHSH and CDR2 LQKENI. The CDR3 is 12 amino acids. V was trimmed by 3 bases and J by 5 bases, leaving 8 bases between them. The CDR3 protein is CASSPNRHEQYF. CDR3 sequence (DNA): TGTGCCAGCTCACCTAATCGGCACGAGCAGTACTTC.

The chain uses TRBV19 and TRBJ1-1; a weak D match, TRBD1 (6 bases). V lost 3 bases, J lost 0 bases, and 11 bases lay in between. The germline gives CDR1 LNHDA, CDR2 SQIVND (reference sequence). The CDR3 spans 15 residues. The CDR3 region is CASSIAGAMNTEAFF. The DNA for the CDR3 is TGTGCCAGTAGTATCGCAGGGGCCATGAACACTGAAGCTTTCTTT.

This chain joins TRBV5-6 and TRBJ2-1; no firm D call. Trimming left V 3 bases short and J 13 bases short, with 11 bases between. This CDR3 has 11 amino acids. Germline CDR1 is SGHDT and CDR2 is YYEEEE. The CDR3, as DNA: TGTGCCAGCAGCTCCGATAGAATACAGTTCTTC. Its translation: CASSSDRIQFF.

The rearrangement joins TRBV4-2 to TRBJ1-2, with D possibly matching TRBD1 (5 bases). The germline V and J ends were trimmed by 4 bases and 0 bases, with 15 bases remaining between them. The germline V gene encodes CDR1 LGHNA and CDR2 YNFKEQ. This CDR3 spans 16 amino acids. The CDR3 is CASSPQIGAANYGYTF. CDR3 sequence (DNA): TGTGCCAGCAGCCCCCAAATTGGGGCAGCTAACTATGGCTACACCTTC.

The chain has TRBV7-8 and TRBJ1-1; possibly TRBD1 for D (6 bases). V was trimmed by 1 base and J by 2 bases, leaving 8 bases between them. CDR3 length: 14 residues. Germline V gene lookup returns CDR1 SGHVS and CDR2 FQNEAQ. In DNA, the CDR3 is TGTGCCAGCAGCTTAGGGACAGCAAACACTGAAGCTTTCTTT. Translated: CASSLGTANTEAFF.

The rearrangement joins TRBV19 to TRBJ1-4; D may be TRBD1 (6 bases). Germline loops: CDR1 LNHDA, CDR2 SQIVND (reference sequence). This CDR3 has 15 residues. V was clipped by 4 bases and J by 8 bases, with 17 bases between them. The CDR3 loop reads CASSTETGGREKLFF. In DNA, the CDR3 is TGTGCCAGTAGTACCGAGACAGGTGGCCGGGAAAAACTGTTTTTT. Based on the CDR3 plus reference TRBV19 and TRBJ1-4, the full variable domain is DGGITQSPKYLFRKEGQNVTLSCEQNLNHDAMYWYRQDPGQGLRLIYYSQIVNDFQKGDIAEGYSVSREKKESFPLTVTSAQKNPTAFYLCASSTETGGREKLFFGSGTQLSVL.

This clone was recorded once. The J gene is TRBJ2-5, the V gene TRBV19; 9 bases are shared with TRBD1. Germline assignment: CDR1 LNHDA and CDR2 SQIVND (reference sequence). The V gene end was trimmed by 4 bases and the J gene end by 1 base; junction bases not matched to a gene: 7. The CDR3 covers 16 residues. CDR3 in DNA: TGTGCCAGTAGTAACAGACAGGGGGTGAGCCAAGAGACCCAGTACTTC. Its translation is CASSNRQGVSQETQYF.

The chain joins TRBV19 to TRBJ1-5, with a tentative D call TRBD1 (5 bases). Per germline, CDR1 LNHDA and CDR2 SQIVND (reference sequence). The V gene lost 3 bases and the J gene lost 6 bases, with 15 bases spanning the gap. The length of the CDR3 is 15 residues. Here the CDR3 DNA reads TGTGCCAGTAGTATCGTAAGCCAGGGCAGTCAGCCCCAGCATTTT. It specifies CASSIVSQGSQPQHF.

This clone occurred a few times. J is TRBJ1-2 and V is TRBV6-5; a possible D gene is TRBD1 (6 bases). Germline-derived CDR1 and CDR2 are MNHEY and SVGAGI. The CDR3 sequence is 15 residues long. The V gene lost 5 bases and the J gene lost 3 bases, with 16 bases spanning the gap. CDR3 residues: CASSSSSGAHYGYTF. CDR3 bases: TGTGCCAGCAGTAGTTCATCAGGGGCACACTATGGCTACACCTTC.

The chain joins TRBV7-6 to TRBJ2-1; TRBD1 matches 8 bases. J was trimmed by 1 base and V by 0 bases; bases with no gene match: 8. CDR3 length equals 18 residues. Germline V gene lookup returns CDR1 SGHVS and CDR2 FNYEAQ. The CDR3, as DNA: TGTGCCAGCAGCTTAGCCATAGGGGGGACAGGTTCCTACAATGAGCAGTTCTTC. Protein product: CASSLAIGGTGSYNEQFF.

J is TRBJ2-5 and V is TRBV27; TRBD1 might be the D (5 bases). V lost 6 bases and J lost 5, with 13 bases in between. The germline gives CDR1 MNHEY, CDR2 SMNVEV (reference sequence). The CDR3 contains 13 residues. CDR3 nucleotides: TGTGCCAGCAGCCGCAGGGTGGGGGAGACCCAGTACTTC. Translating gives CASSRRVGETQYF.

This clone occurred once. In DNA form, the CDR3 reads TGCGCCAGCAGCCCCGGGACGGCGAACACCGGGGAGCTGTTTTTT. This translates into CASSPGTANTGELFF. This chain links TRBV10-1 with TRBJ2-2; D possibly matches TRBD1 or TRBD2 (5 bases each). CDR3 length: 15 residues. Deletions cut 6 bases from V and 0 bases from J, with 11 bases between. Germline V gives CDR1 WNHNN, CDR2 SYGVQD (reference sequence).